The 7 T cell receptor beta chains listed next were all sequenced from one sample in a study of prognosis after radiotherapy for stage I lung cancer (dated by TCRdb to the early 2020s). These reads were obtained on an Illumina HiSeq 3000. Two rounds of multiplex PCR were performed to amplify the TCR beta CDR3 region from genomic DNA. In the first PCR round, primers specific to each TRBV and TRBJ gene were used, and the primer sequences were filed in Chinese patent CN105087789A. TCRdb passed the public sequencing reads through fastp at Q25 and MiXCR, retaining productive beta sequences. Rows with one shared CDR3 protein collapse into an entry with the most common genes and DNA. A total of around 28,000 distinct CDR3 sequences appear in this sample, about half of them only once. 15% to 20% of the sample rests with the top ten. Sequenced material: PBMCs, taken before or after stereotactic body radiation therapy (not recorded which). These receptors were taken from a donor aged 50 or older with non-small cell lung cancer.

In this sample, this clonotype turned up many times. The chain joins TRBV7-9 to TRBJ2-3; D possibly corresponds to TRBD2 (5 bases). The V end lost 2 bases, the J end lost 5 bases, and 14 bases lay between the germline ends. CDR1 and CDR2 from the germline V gene are SEHNR and FQNEAQ (reference sequence). There are 15 residues in the CDR3. The CDR3 DNA reads TGTGCCAGCAGCTTAACTCGTAGCGCGGGAGATACGCAGTATTTT. Protein: CASSLTRSAGDTQYF.

The rearrangement links TRBV30 to TRBJ2-1; D ambiguous. CDR1 and CDR2 (germline): GTSNPN, SVGIG (reference sequence). The CDR3 runs 13 residues. V was trimmed by 0 bases and J by 7 bases, leaving 10 bases between them. The DNA of the CDR3 is TGTGCCTGGAGTGTCAGCGACTCTAATGAGCAGTTCTTC. Amino acids: CAWSVSDSNEQFF.

This clonotype showed up many times. V usage is TRBV28 and J usage is TRBJ1-4, with 10 bases fitting TRBD1. V lost 7 bases, J lost 8 bases, and 10 bases stayed unmatched. Germline CDR1 MDHEN, CDR2 SYDVKM. The CDR3 covers 15 residues. The DNA of the CDR3 is TGTGCCAGCACTAGCCTCGGGACAGGGGAAGAAAAACTGTTTTTT. This translates into CASTSLGTGEEKLFF.

This clonotype showed up just a few times. This may come from a read error, since a much larger clone is one base off. The genes are TRBV5-4 and TRBJ2-2; D unclear. This CDR3 is 16 amino acids long. Germline V gives CDR1 SGHNT, CDR2 YYREEE (reference sequence). Trimming removed 0 bases at V and 6 bases at J, with 15 bases between. The chain's CDR3 is CASSLAQLARAGELFF. The CDR3 nucleotides are TGTGCCAGCAGCTTGGCCCAACTGGCAAGGGCCGGGGAGCTGTTTTTT.

Worth noting for this clonotype: One end of the junction fails to match germline, which may point to a read error. The chain uses TRBV27 and TRBJ1-2; D gene ambiguous. The CDR3 spans 14 residues. Germline assignment: CDR1 MNHEY and CDR2 SMNVEV (reference sequence). The chain's CDR3 is CASSHGYSADGCTF. Here the CDR3 DNA reads TGTGCCAGCAGTCACGGTTATAGTGCTGATGGCTGCACCTTC.

The CDR3 protein is CASSRPELALEQYF. The CDR3 DNA is TGCGCCAGCAGCCGTCCCGAGTTAGCGCTTGAGCAGTACTTC. The J gene is TRBJ2-7, the V gene TRBV5-1; D is perhaps TRBD2 (5 bases). Trimming left V 4 bases short and J 7 bases short, with 18 bases between. The CDR3 loop spans 14 amino acids. The germline V gene has CDR1 SGHRS and CDR2 YFSETQ.

Ten or more counts support this clonotype. The V call is TRBV6-2 or TRBV6-3, the J call TRBJ2-3; D remains ambiguous. CDR3 length: 13 residues. The germline gives CDR1 MNHEY, CDR2 SVGEGT. Trimming took off 5 bases at V and 5 bases at J, with 11 bases between the two ends. CDR3 protein: CASSATMVDTQYF. CDR3 DNA sequence: TGTGCCAGCAGTGCAACTATGGTAGATACGCAGTATTTT.